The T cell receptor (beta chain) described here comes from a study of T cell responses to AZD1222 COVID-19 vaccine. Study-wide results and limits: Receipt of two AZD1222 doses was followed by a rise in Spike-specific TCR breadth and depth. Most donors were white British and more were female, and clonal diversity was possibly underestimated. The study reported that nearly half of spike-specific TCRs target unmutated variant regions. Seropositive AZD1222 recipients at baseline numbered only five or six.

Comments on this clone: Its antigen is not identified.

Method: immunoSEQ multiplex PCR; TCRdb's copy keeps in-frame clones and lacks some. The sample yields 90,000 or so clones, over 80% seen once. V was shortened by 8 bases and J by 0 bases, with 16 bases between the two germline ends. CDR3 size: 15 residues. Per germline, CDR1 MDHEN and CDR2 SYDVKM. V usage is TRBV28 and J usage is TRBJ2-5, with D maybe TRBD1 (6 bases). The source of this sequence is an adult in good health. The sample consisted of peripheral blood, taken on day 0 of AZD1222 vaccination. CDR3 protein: CASRSPGANQETQYF. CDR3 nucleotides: TGTGCCAGCCGATCCCCAGGGGCCAACCAAGAGACCCAGTACTTC.